What follows describes a single T cell receptor beta chain. These data originate in a study of T-cell memory formation after mild COVID-19. The authors produced TCR alpha and TCR beta cDNA libraries with sample barcodes and UMIs by 5'RACE using constant-segment primers. TCRdb reprocessed the 5' RACE reads with MiXCR, giving one entry per CDR3 protein. There are 530,000 or so distinct CDR3 sequences in the sample; 17% occur only once, and 8.1% lies in the top ten. This CDR3 comprises 13 residues. Per the germline V gene, CDR1 is MNHEY and CDR2 is SVGEGT. Trimming pared 6 bases from V and 1 base from J, leaving 9 bases between.

The chain combines TRBV6-2 or TRBV6-3 with TRBJ1-1; D is unclear. The source of this sequence is an adult woman who had mild COVID-19 (a few samples of this study predate the infection). Cell type and time point are not known. What was sequenced was PBMCs or a T cell subset sorted from them (not recorded which). The CDR3 sequence is CASRGRWNTEAFF. The DNA for the CDR3 is TGTGCCAGCAGGGGTAGATGGAACACTGAAGCTTTCTTT.